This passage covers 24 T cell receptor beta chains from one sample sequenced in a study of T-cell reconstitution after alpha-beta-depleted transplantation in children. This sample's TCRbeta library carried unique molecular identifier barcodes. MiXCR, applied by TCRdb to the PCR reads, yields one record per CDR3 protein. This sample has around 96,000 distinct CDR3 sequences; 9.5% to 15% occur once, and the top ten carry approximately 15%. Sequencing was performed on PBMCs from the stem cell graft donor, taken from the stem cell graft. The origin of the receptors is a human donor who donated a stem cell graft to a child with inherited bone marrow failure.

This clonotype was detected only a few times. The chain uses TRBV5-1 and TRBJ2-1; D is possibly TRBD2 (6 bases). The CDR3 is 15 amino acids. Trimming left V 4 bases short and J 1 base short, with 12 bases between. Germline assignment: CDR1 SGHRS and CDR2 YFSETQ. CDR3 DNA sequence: TGCGCCAGCAGCGCGGGGACTCTTTCCTACAATGAGCAGTTCTTC. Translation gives CASSAGTLSYNEQFF.

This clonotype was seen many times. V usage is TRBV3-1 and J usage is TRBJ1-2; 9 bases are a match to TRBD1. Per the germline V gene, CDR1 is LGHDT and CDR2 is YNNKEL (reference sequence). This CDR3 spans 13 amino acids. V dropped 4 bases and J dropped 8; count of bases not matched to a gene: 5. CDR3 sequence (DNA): TGTGCCAGCAGCCTCAAAACAGGGGGCGGCTACACCTTC. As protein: CASSLKTGGGYTF. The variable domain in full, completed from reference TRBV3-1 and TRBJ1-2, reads DTAVSQTPKYLVTQMGNDKSIKCEQNLGHDTMYWYKQDSKKFLKIMFSYNNKELIINETVPNRFSPKSPDKAHLNLHINSLELGDSAVYFCASSLKTGGGYTFGSGTRLTVV.

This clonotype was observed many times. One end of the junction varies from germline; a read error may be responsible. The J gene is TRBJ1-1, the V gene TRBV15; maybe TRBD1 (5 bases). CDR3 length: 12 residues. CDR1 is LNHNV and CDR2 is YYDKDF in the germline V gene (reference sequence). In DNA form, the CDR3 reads TGTGCCACCAGCAGAGATAGGACATATCATGTCTTT. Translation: CATSRDRTYHVF.

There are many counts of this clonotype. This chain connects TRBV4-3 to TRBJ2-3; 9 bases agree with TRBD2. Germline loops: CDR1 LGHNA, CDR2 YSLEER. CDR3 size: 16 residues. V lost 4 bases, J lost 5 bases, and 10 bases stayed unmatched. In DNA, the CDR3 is TGCGCCAGCAGCCCTGCTTTTGCGGGAGGGGAAGATACGCAGTATTTT. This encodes CASSPAFAGGEDTQYF.

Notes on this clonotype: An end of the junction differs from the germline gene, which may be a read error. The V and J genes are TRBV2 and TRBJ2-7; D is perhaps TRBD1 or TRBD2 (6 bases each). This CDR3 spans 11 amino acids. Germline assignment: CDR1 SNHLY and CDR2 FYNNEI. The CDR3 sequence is CASREGGEQYF. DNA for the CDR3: TGTGCCAGCAGGGAAGGGGGGGAGCAGTACTTC.

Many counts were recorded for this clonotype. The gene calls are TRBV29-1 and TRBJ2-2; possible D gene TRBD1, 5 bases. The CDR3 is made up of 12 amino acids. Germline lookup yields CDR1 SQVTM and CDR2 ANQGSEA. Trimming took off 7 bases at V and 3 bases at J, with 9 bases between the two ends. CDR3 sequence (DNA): TGCAGCGGGGGCACGTACACCGGGGAGCTGTTTTTT. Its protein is CSGGTYTGELFF.

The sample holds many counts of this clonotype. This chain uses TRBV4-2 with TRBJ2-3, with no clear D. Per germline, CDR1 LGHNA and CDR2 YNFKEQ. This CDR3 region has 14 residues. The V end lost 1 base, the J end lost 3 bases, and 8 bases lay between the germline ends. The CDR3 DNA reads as TGTGCCAGCAGCCAAGCCCCGGTTACAGATACGCAGTATTTT. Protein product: CASSQAPVTDTQYF.

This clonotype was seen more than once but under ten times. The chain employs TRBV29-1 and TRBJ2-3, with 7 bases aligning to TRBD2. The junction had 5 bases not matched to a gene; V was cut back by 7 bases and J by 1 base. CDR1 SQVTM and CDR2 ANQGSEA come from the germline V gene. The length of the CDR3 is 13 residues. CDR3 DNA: TGCAGCGCCATGGGGGGGGGCACAGATACGCAGTATTTT. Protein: CSAMGGGTDTQYF.

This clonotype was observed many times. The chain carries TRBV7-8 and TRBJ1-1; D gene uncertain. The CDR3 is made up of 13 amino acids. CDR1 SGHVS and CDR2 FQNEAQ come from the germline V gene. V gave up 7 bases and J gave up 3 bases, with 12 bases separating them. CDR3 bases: TGTGCCAGCACCACTCATGGGGACACTGAAGCTTTCTTT. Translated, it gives CASTTHGDTEAFF.

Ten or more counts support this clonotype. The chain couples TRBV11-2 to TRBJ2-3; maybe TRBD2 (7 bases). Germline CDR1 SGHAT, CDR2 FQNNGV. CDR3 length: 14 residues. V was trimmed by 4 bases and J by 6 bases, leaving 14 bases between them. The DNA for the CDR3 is TGTGCCAGCAGCTGGGGGGGCCGCCATGATACGCAGTATTTT. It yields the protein CASSWGGRHDTQYF.

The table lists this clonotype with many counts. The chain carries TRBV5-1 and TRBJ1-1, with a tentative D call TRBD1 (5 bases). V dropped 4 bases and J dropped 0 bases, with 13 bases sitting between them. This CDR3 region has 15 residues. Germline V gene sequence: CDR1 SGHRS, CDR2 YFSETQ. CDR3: CASSPRGRVNTEAFF. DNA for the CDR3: TGCGCCAGCAGCCCTAGGGGCAGAGTGAACACTGAAGCTTTCTTT. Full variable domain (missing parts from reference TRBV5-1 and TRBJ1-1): KAGVTQTPRYLIKTRGQQVTLSCSPISGHRSVSWYQQTPGQGLQFLFEYFSETQRNKGNFPGRFSGRQFSNSRSEMNVSTLELGDSALYLCASSPRGRVNTEAFFGQGTRLTVV.

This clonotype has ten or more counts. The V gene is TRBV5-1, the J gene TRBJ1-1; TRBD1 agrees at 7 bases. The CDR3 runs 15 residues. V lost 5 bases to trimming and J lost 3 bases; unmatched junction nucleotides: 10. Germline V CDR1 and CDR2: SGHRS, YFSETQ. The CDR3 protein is CASSRGGEGDTEAFF. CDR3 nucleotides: TGCGCCAGCAGTAGAGGGGGCGAGGGCGACACTGAAGCTTTCTTT.

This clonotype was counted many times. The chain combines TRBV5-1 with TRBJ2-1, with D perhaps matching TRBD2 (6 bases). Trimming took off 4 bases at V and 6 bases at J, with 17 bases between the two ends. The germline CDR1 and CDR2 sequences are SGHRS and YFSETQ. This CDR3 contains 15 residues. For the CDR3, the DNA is TGCGCCAGCAGCACCTTTATGGGTAGCGGCAATGAGCAGTTCTTC. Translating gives CASSTFMGSGNEQFF.

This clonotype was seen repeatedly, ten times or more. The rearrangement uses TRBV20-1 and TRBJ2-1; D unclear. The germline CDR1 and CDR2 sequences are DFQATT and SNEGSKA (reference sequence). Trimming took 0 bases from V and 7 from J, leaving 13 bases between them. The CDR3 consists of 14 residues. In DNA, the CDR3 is TGCAGTGCTAGAGATGCAACTTCTGGAAATGAGCAGTTCTTC. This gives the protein CSARDATSGNEQFF.

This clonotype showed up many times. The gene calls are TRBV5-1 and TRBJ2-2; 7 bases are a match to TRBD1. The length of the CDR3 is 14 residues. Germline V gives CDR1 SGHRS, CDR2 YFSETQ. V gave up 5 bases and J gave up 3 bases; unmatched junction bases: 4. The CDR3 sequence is CASRFGQDTGELFF. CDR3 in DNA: TGCGCCAGCAGATTCGGACAGGACACCGGGGAGCTGTTTTTT. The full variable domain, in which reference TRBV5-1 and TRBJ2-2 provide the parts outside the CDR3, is KAGVTQTPRYLIKTRGQQVTLSCSPISGHRSVSWYQQTPGQGLQFLFEYFSETQRNKGNFPGRFSGRQFSNSRSEMNVSTLELGDSALYLCASRFGQDTGELFFGEGSRLTVL.

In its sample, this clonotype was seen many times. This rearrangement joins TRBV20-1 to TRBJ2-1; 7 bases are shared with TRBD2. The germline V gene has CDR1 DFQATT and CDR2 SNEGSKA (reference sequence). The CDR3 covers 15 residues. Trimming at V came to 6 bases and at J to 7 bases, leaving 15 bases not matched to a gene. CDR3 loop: CSAQIWTRSLNEQFF. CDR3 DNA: TGCAGTGCCCAAATATGGACTAGGAGTTTAAATGAGCAGTTCTTC.

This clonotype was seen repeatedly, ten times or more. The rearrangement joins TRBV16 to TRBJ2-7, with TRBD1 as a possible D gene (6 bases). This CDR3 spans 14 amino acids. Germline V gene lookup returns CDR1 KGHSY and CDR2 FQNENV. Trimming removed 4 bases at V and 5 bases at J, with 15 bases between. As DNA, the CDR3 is TGTGCCAGCAGCCCCAGCAACAGGGTTCACGAGCAGTACTTC. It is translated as CASSPSNRVHEQYF.

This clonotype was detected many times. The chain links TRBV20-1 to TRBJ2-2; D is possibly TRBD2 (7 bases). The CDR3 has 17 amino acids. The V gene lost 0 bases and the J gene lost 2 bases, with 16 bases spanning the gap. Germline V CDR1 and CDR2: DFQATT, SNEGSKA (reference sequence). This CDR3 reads CSARDTRGATNTGELFF. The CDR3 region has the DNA TGCAGTGCTAGAGATACCCGGGGGGCTACCAACACCGGGGAGCTGTTTTTT.

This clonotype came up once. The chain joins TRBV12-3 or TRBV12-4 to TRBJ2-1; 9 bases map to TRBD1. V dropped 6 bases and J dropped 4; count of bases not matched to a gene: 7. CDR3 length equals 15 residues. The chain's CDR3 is CASSPGQGTYNEQFF. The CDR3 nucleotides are TGTGCCAGCAGCCCTGGACAGGGGACGTACAATGAGCAGTTCTTC.

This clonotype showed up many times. The CDR3 DNA reads TGCAGTGCTAAACGACTAGAACCGTACAATGAGCAGTTCTTC. Its protein product is CSAKRLEPYNEQFF. The chain carries TRBV20-1 and TRBJ2-1; D is perhaps TRBD2 (6 bases). The germline gives CDR1 DFQATT, CDR2 SNEGSKA (reference sequence). Trimming left V 4 bases short and J 4 bases short, with 14 bases between. The CDR3 runs to 14 residues.

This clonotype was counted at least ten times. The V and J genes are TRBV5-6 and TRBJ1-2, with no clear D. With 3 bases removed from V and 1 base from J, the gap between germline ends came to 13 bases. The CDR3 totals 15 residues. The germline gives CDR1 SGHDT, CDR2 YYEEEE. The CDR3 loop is CASSSSLRLNYGYTF. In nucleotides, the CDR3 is TGTGCCAGCAGCTCTTCCCTACGACTTAACTATGGCTACACCTTC.

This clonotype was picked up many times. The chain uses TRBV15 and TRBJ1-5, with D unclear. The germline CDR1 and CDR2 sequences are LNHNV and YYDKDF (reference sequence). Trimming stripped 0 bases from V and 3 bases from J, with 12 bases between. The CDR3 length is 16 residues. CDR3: CATSRDSSRFNQPQHF. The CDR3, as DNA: TGTGCCACCAGCAGAGATTCCAGCCGCTTCAATCAGCCCCAGCATTTT.

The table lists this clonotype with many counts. CDR3 loop: CASSLGTSGGADTQYF. CDR3 nucleotides: TGCGCCAGCAGCTTGGGCACTAGCGGGGGAGCAGATACGCAGTATTTT. The genes are TRBV5-1 and TRBJ2-3, with 11 bases identical to TRBD2. The CDR3 consists of 16 residues. Losses at the gene ends were 0 bases for V and 4 bases for J; bases not matched to a gene: 4. Germline CDR1 is SGHRS and CDR2 is YFSETQ.

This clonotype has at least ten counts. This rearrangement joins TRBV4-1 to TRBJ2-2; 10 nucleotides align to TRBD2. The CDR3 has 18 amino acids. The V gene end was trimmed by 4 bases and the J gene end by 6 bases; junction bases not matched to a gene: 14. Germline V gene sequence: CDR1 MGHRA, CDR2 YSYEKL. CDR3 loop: CASSPWASGSNFAGELFF. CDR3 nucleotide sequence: TGCGCCAGCAGCCCGTGGGCTAGCGGGAGTAACTTTGCCGGGGAGCTGTTTTTT.